A single sample is the source of the 4 T cell receptor beta chains below, sequenced in a study of CD8 T cells in ankylosing spondylitis (dated by TCRdb to 2015 to 2018). The paper's findings and limits, for the study overall: Blood from ankylosing spondylitis patients appeared to be characterized by a TCR beta motif composed of several highly homologous amino acid variants.

Their cognate antigens are unknown. The method was 5' RACE. Sequencing took place on an Illumina HiSeq 2500. TCRdb ran its own pipeline on the public reads, namely fastp trimming at Q25 and MiXCR clone calling, and kept in-frame beta chains. Rows are unified per CDR3 protein, each entry keeping the most common DNA and genes. The sample profile shows 700,000 to 850,000 distinct CDR3 sequences; roughly 10% of them were found once. Of the sample, approximately 0.5% falls within the top ten clones. Sequencing was carried out using blood, either unsorted or a sorted T cell fraction (not recorded which). The receptors were sampled from a male donor with ankylosing spondylitis.

The chain is built from TRBV3-1 and TRBJ2-1; D gene unclear. Trimming shortened V by 0 bases and J by 15 bases, and 15 bases separated the two germline ends. The CDR3 length is 13 residues. In germline, CDR1 is LGHDT, CDR2 YNNKEL (reference sequence). CDR3: CASSQDWAPWVFF. The CDR3, as DNA: TGTGCCAGCAGCCAAGATTGGGCCCCCTGGGTGTTCTTC.

This clonotype occurred many times. The V and J genes are TRBV20-1 and TRBJ2-7; a possible D gene is TRBD2 (6 bases). In germline, CDR1 is DFQATT, CDR2 SNEGSKA (reference sequence). Trimming pared 3 bases from V and 4 bases from J, leaving 13 bases between. The CDR3 extends over 13 amino acids. The CDR3 reads CSARPGLGYEQYF. The CDR3 bases are TGCAGTGCTAGGCCGGGACTCGGATACGAGCAGTACTTC.

This clonotype was seen more than once but under ten times. This chain joins TRBV5-1 and TRBJ1-1; tentative D call: TRBD1 (5 bases). Deletions cut 0 bases from V and 1 base from J, with 16 bases between. From germline, CDR1 is SGHRS and CDR2 YFSETQ. The CDR3 length is 17 residues. CDR3: CASSLVGGNQGNTEAFF. CDR3 coding DNA: TGCGCCAGCAGCTTGGTGGGCGGTAACCAGGGGAACACTGAAGCTTTCTTT.

In this sample, this clonotype turned up many times. The V call is TRBV4-1, the J call TRBJ2-1, with 12 bases lining up with TRBD2. The CDR3 extends over 21 amino acids. Germline CDR1 reads MGHRA; CDR2 reads YSYEKL. V was pared by 1 base and J by 0 bases, with 13 bases of the junction left unmatched. DNA of the CDR3: TGCGCCAGCAGCCAAGGACGGCTAGCGGGAGGGATCTTAAGCTCCTACAATGAGCAGTTCTTC. This translates into CASSQGRLAGGILSSYNEQFF.